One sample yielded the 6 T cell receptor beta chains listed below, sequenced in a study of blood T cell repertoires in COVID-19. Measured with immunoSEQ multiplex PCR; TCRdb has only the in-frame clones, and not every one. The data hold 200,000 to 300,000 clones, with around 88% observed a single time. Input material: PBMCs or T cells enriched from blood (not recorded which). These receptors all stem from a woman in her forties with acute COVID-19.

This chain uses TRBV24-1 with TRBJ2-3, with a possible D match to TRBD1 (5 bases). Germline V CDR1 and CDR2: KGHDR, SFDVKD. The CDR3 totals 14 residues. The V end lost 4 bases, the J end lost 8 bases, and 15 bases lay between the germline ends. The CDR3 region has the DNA TGTGCCACCAGTGAGGAAGGGGTGTTGCGTACGCAGTATTTT. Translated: CATSEEGVLRTQYF.

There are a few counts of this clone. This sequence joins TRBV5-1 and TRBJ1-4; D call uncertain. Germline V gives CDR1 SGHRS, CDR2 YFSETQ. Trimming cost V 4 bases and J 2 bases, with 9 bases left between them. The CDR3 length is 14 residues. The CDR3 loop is CASSGEITNEKLFF. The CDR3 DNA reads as TGCGCCAGCAGCGGTGAGATCACTAATGAAAAACTGTTTTTT. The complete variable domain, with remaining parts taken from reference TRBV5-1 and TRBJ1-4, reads KAGVTQTPRYLIKTRGQQVTLSCSPISGHRSVSWYQQTPGQGLQFLFEYFSETQRNKGNFPGRFSGRQFSNSRSEMNVSTLELGDSALYLCASSGEITNEKLFFGSGTQLSVL.

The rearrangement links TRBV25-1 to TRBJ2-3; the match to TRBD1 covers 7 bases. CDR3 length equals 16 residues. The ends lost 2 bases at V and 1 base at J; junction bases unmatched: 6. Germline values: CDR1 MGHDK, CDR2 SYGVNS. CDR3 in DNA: TGTGCCAGCAGTGAAAGGGACAGCCAGGGCACAGATACGCAGTATTTT. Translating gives CASSERDSQGTDTQYF.

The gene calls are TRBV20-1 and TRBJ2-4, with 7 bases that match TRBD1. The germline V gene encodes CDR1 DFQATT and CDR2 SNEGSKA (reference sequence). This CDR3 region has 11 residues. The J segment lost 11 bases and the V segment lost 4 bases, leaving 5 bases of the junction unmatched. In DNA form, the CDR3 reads TGCAGTGCTAACTTCGGGACAGTTCAGTACTTC. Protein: CSANFGTVQYF.

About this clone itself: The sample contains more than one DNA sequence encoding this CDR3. The CDR3 region is CASSAGTYEQYF. Written as DNA, the CDR3 is TGTGCCAGCAGCGCAGGCACCTACGAGCAGTACTTC. The chain has TRBV5-6 and TRBJ2-7, with D unresolved. Trimming removed 4 bases at V and 2 bases at J, with 7 bases between. The V gene's germline CDR1 is SGHDT and CDR2 YYEEEE. CDR3 length: 12 residues.

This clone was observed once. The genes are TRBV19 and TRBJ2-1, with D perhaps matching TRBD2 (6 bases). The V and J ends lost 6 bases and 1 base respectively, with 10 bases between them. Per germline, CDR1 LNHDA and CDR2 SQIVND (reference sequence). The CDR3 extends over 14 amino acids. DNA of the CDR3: TGTGCCAGTAGCGCGGGGAAGTCCTACAATGAGCAGTTCTTC. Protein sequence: CASSAGKSYNEQFF.